Below, 13 T cell receptor beta chains from the same sample are listed, as sequenced in a study of beta chain features in type 1 diabetes. The isolated RNA, all of it, was reverse transcribed, so expressed TCRB transcripts were what got sequenced. The repertoire was sequenced with immunoSEQ multiplex PCR; TCRdb's copy has only in-frame clones and lacks some. This sample carries 450,000 to 550,000 clones, 30% of them seen once, and the ten largest clones take more than 0.055%. Sequenced sample: naive CD4+ T cells from blood. All receptors come from a man aged 18 to 29 in good health.

This chain joins TRBV9 and TRBJ2-3; D call uncertain. The CDR3 contains 12 residues. Trimming took 4 bases from V and 3 from J, leaving 6 bases between them. Per germline, CDR1 SGDLS and CDR2 YYNGEE. CDR3 region: CASSPTTDTQYF. In nucleotides, the CDR3 is TGTGCCAGCAGCCCAACAACAGATACGCAGTATTTT.

This clone was picked up one time. The V and J genes are TRBV4-2 and TRBJ2-1; the D is unclear. The V gene's germline CDR1 is LGHNA and CDR2 YNFKEQ. Deletions cut 1 base from V and 6 bases from J, with 10 bases between. The CDR3 contains 14 residues. For the CDR3, the DNA is TGTGCCAGCAGCCAAGTTTTAGCCATCAATGAGCAGTTCTTC. Its protein product is CASSQVLAINEQFF.

The V gene is TRBV10-3, the J gene TRBJ2-7, with 12 nucleotides matching TRBD2. The CDR3 has 15 residues. Germline CDR1 and CDR2: ENHRY and SYGVKD. After removal of 5 bases from V and 6 bases from J, the junction contained 8 bases not matched to a gene. The CDR3 DNA follows: TGTGCCATCAGTTCTAGCGGGAGGGCCCTCGGCGAGCAGTACTTC. Encoded protein: CAISSSGRALGEQYF.

The chain employs TRBV30 and TRBJ1-2; the D is unclear. The CDR3 has 11 residues. Trimming removed 5 bases from V and 4 bases from J, with 8 bases in between. CDR1 is GTSNPN and CDR2 is SVGIG in the germline V gene (reference sequence). The CDR3 DNA reads TGTGCCTGGTCGCCGGTCTATGGCTACACCTTC. The encoded protein is CAWSPVYGYTF.

The chain uses TRBV4-2 and TRBJ2-7, with D perhaps being TRBD1 or TRBD2 (5 bases each). Germline values: CDR1 LGHNA, CDR2 YNFKEQ. Trimming cost V 4 bases and J 4 bases, with 17 bases left between them. CDR3 length equals 15 residues. CDR3 in amino acids: CASSPKVGELYEQYF. The DNA of the CDR3 is TGTGCCAGCAGCCCTAAAGTGGGGGAGTTGTACGAGCAGTACTTC.

This clone was detected a few times. This chain joins TRBV7-2 and TRBJ2-1; D may correspond to TRBD1 or TRBD2 (5 bases each). V shed 5 bases and J shed 3 bases, with 17 bases lying between them. Per the germline V gene, CDR1 is SGHTA and CDR2 is FQGNSA. The CDR3 runs to 16 residues. The CDR3 DNA reads TGTGCCAGCAGCCGCTCCGGGACGGAGAACTACAATGAGCAGTTCTTC. Translating it yields CASSRSGTENYNEQFF. The whole variable domain, remainder taken from reference TRBV7-2 and TRBJ2-1, is GAGVSQSPSNKVTEKGKDVELRCDPISGHTALYWYRQSLGQGLEFLIYFQGNSAPDKSGLPSDRFSAERTGGSVSTLTIQRTQQEDSAVYLCASSRSGTENYNEQFFGPGTRLTVL.

This clone came up a few times. This chain connects TRBV14 to TRBJ2-4; D uncertain. With 6 bases removed from V and 5 bases from J, the gap between germline ends came to 17 bases. Germline values: CDR1 SGHDN, CDR2 FVKESK. CDR3 length: 15 amino acids. This CDR3 reads CASSRARSSENIQYF. For the CDR3, the DNA is TGTGCCAGCAGTAGAGCGAGGTCAAGCGAAAACATTCAGTACTTC.

This clone was seen more than once but under ten times. One junction end disagrees with the germline gene, perhaps due to a read error. The chain uses TRBV20-1 and TRBJ2-7; D is perhaps TRBD1 (6 bases). CDR1 is DFQATT and CDR2 is SNEGSKA in the germline V gene (reference sequence). The CDR3 loop spans 8 amino acids. The CDR3, as DNA: TGCAGTGCCACCCAAGGGGGCTTC. Protein product: CSATQGGF.

This clone was detected only a few times. This chain uses TRBV18 with TRBJ2-1; the D gene is possibly TRBD2 (5 bases). The CDR3 extends over 14 amino acids. V lost 3 bases and J lost 5, with 11 bases in between. Germline lookup yields CDR1 KGHSH and CDR2 LQKENI. CDR3 sequence reads: CASSPYRGDNEQFF. CDR3 nucleotides: TGTGCCAGCTCACCCTATCGGGGAGACAATGAGCAGTTCTTC.

The chain has TRBV4-3 and TRBJ1-2; D ambiguous. The length of the CDR3 is 14 residues. Trimming pared 3 bases from V and 4 bases from J, leaving 12 bases between. In germline, CDR1 is LGHNA, CDR2 YSLEER. The CDR3 spells CASSQNLDVYGYTF. CDR3 sequence (DNA): TGCGCCAGCAGCCAGAACCTGGATGTCTATGGCTACACCTTC.

The V gene is TRBV6-5, the J gene TRBJ1-2; TRBD1 matches at 7 bases. Looked up from germline, CDR1 is MNHEY and CDR2 is SVGAGI. The V segment lost 6 bases and the J segment 4 bases; nucleotides outside the gene matches: 8. The CDR3 runs 14 residues. The CDR3: CASRKTGILYGYTF. CDR3 in DNA: TGTGCCAGCAGAAAGACAGGGATTCTCTATGGCTACACCTTC.

The chain uses TRBV30 and TRBJ2-2, with D possibly TRBD2 on 5 matching bases. V gave up 1 base and J gave up 4 bases, with 10 bases separating them. This CDR3 has 14 residues. Germline-derived CDR1 and CDR2 are GTSNPN and SVGIG (reference sequence). DNA for the CDR3: TGTGCCTGGAGTGCAGCGCGGGCCACCGGGGAGCTGTTTTTT. Translation gives CAWSAARATGELFF.

The J gene is TRBJ2-2, the V gene TRBV19, with TRBD2 matching over 7 bases. There are 16 residues in the CDR3. V trimming: 2 bases; J trimming: 6 bases; junction bases outside the gene matches: 9. Germline V gene lookup returns CDR1 LNHDA and CDR2 SQIVND (reference sequence). The CDR3 DNA is TGTGCCAGTAGTATAAGCGGGATAGGCGACGCCGGGGAGCTGTTTTTT. Translation gives CASSISGIGDAGELFF.